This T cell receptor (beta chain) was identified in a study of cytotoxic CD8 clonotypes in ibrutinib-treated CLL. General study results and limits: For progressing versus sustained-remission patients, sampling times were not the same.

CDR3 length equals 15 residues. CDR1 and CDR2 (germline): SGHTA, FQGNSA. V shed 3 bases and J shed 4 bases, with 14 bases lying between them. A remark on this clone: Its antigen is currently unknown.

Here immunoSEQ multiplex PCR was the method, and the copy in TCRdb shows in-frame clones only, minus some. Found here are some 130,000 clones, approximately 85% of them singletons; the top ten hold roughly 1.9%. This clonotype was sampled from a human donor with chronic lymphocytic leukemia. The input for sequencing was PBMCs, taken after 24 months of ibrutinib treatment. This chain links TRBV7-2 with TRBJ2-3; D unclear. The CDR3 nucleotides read TGTGCCAGCAGCTTCCCTGGTGGTTGGGCAGATACGCAGTATTTT. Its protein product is CASSFPGGWADTQYF.